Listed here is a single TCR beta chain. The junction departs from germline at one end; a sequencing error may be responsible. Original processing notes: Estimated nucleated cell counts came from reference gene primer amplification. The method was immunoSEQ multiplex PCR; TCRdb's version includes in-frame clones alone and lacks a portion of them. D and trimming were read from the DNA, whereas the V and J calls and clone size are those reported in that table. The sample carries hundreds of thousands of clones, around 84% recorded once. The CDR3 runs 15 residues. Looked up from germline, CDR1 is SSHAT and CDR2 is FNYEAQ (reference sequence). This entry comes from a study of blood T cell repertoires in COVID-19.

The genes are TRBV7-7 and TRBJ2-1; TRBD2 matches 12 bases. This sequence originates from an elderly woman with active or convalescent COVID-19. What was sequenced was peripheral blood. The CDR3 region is CASSFRLAGDNEQFF. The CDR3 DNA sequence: TGTGCTAGCAGCTTCAGACTAGCGGGGGACAATGAGCAGTTCTTC.